This TCR beta chain was captured in a study of CD8 T cells in Susac syndrome. RNA amounts of about 0.5 to 1 ug underwent reverse transcription with random hexamers. TCR beta CDR3 was amplified by immunoSEQ covering 54 Vbeta and 13 Jbeta. TCRdb processed the immunoSEQ multiplex PCR reads anew with MiXCR; each CDR3 protein has one entry. The sample shows tens of thousands of distinct CDR3 sequences, 90% to 95% of them seen only once. This sequence was found in a human donor in good health. The specimen was CD8+ T cells from PBMCs.

In DNA form, the CDR3 reads TGCGCCAGCAGCTGGGACCCGGGACTAGCGGACCAAGAGACCCAGTACTTC. It is translated as CASSWDPGLADQETQYF. V is TRBV5-1 and J is TRBJ2-5; 11 bases are shared with TRBD2. V was pared by 3 bases and J by 0 bases, with 7 bases of the junction left unmatched. Germline-derived CDR1 and CDR2 are SGHRS and YFSETQ. This CDR3 comprises 17 residues.